These T cell receptor beta chains were read from a single sample in a study of tumor-infiltrating lymphocytes in oesophageal squamous cell carcinoma. TCRdb called the PCR reads again in MiXCR, with one record for every CDR3 protein. This table holds under 15,000 distinct CDR3 sequences, 51% found once. Sequences were obtained from blood. These receptors were collected from a female donor with esophageal squamous cell carcinoma. Each CDR3 is given with its conserved first and last residue. D genes are given only for firm matches. Rows give clone size only sometimes, using once, few, many, or a class for an expanded clone.

d_gene	abundance	v_gene	j_gene	CDR3nt	CDR3aa
.	.	TRBV7-8	TRBJ2-1	TGTGCCAGCAGCTTTTCTGGGCAAGAGACCCAGTTCTTC	CASSFSGQETQFF
TRBD1	medium-sized	TRBV12-3/TRBV12-4	TRBJ2-7	TGTGCCAGCAGTGACCACCTCCGACAGGGTCAGTACTACGAGCAGTACTTC	CASSDHLRQGQYYEQYF
.	.	TRBV6-6	TRBJ2-7	TGTGCCAGCAGTTACTTCGGGGGTGGTTACGAGCAGTACTTC	CASSYFGGGYEQYF
.	.	TRBV7-2	TRBJ2-5	TGTGCCAGCAGCTTAGCGGTCAATTCAGGGAGCCAAGAGACCCAGTACTTC	CASSLAVNSGSQETQYF
TRBD2	.	TRBV27	TRBJ2-3	TGTGCCAGCAGTTTATCGGGCGGGAGGGGCACAGATACGCAGTATTTT	CASSLSGGRGTDTQYF
.	.	TRBV7-6	TRBJ2-5	TGTGCCAGCAGCCGCGACCGGGAAGAGACCCAGTACTTC	CASSRDREETQYF
.	many	TRBV5-6	TRBJ2-7	TGTGCCAGCAGCCTGAGCTCCTACGAGCAGTACTTC	CASSLSSYEQYF
TRBD2	.	TRBV7-6	TRBJ2-3	TGTGCCAGCAGCTTAGGGCTAGCGGGAGGGCGTGCAGATACGCAGTATTTT	CASSLGLAGGRADTQYF
TRBD2	.	TRBV6-1	TRBJ2-7	TGTGCCAGCAGTGAAGAGACTAGCGGGAGTTACGAGCAGTACTTC	CASSEETSGSYEQYF
.	.	TRBV7-8	TRBJ2-7	TGTGCCAGCAGCCATGCCCGTGGGGCAGGCTACGAGCAGTACTTC	CASSHARGAGYEQYF
.	.	TRBV4-1	TRBJ2-3	TGCGCCAGCAGCCAAGGATACGGGGACACAGATACGCAGTATTTT	CASSQGYGDTDTQYF
.	medium-sized	TRBV5-6	TRBJ1-1	TGTGCCAGCAGCTCTAAGGAAGGTTGGGAGGACACTGAAGCTTTCTTT	CASSSKEGWEDTEAFF
.	medium-sized	TRBV28	TRBJ1-2	TGTGCCAGCAGTTTAGGGGCCCAGCTCTATGGCTACACCTTC	CASSLGAQLYGYTF
TRBD2	many	TRBV19	TRBJ2-1	TGTGCCAGTAACCCCGGACTAGCGGGGACCAATGAGCAGTTCTTC	CASNPGLAGTNEQFF
TRBD2	few	TRBV18	TRBJ2-7	TGTGCCAGCTCACAAACGGGGGGTACCACCTACGAGCAGTACTTC	CASSQTGGTTYEQYF
.	many	TRBV25-1	TRBJ1-2	TGTGCCAGCAGTGACGGCAGATATGGCTACACCTTC	CASSDGRYGYTF
TRBD2	.	TRBV7-6	TRBJ2-1	TGTGCCAGCAGCCCGTTTAGCGGGAGGTTCTATGAGCAGTTCTTC	CASSPFSGRFYEQFF
.	.	TRBV6-8	TRBJ2-7	TGTGCCAGCAGTCCCAGGGGCCCCTACGAGCAGTACTTC	CASSPRGPYEQYF
TRBD2	.	TRBV7-8	TRBJ2-2	TGTGCCAGCAGCGAGAGGACTAGCGGGAGGTTACACGGGGAGCTGTTTTTT	CASSERTSGRLHGELFF
.	many	TRBV5-1	TRBJ2-7	TGCGCCAGCAGCGTCGACAGGTACGAGCAGTACTTC	CASSVDRYEQYF
.	.	TRBV7-3	TRBJ2-1	TGTGCCAGCAGCTTAAATTATGGGAATGAGCAGTTCTTC	CASSLNYGNEQFF
TRBD1	.	TRBV7-6	TRBJ2-1	TGTGCCAGCAGCTTAGGGACAGGGGGCGTCGAGCAGTTCTTC	CASSLGTGGVEQFF
.	.	TRBV7-2	TRBJ2-5	TGTGCCAGCAGCGGAGGGCCAGAACCTCAAGAGACCCAGTACTTC	CASSGGPEPQETQYF
TRBD2	medium-sized	TRBV7-7	TRBJ2-2	TGTGCTAGCAGCTCCTCTAGCGGGAGCGCCGGGGAGCTGTTTTTT	CASSSSSGSAGELFF
TRBD1	.	TRBV18	TRBJ2-7	TGTGCCAGCACCCAAAACCCCGGGACAGGTCAGTACTTC	CASTQNPGTGQYF
.	.	TRBV25-1	TRBJ2-5	TGTGCCAGCAGTGAATATAGGACACCCTTTGGTGCACCCCTCCACTTC	CASSEYRTPFGAPLHF
.	.	TRBV7-4	TRBJ2-1	TGTGCCAGCAGCGACCTGGCCCACATTTGGGGACGCTCCTACGAGCAGTTCTTC	CASSDLAHIWGRSYEQFF
TRBD2	.	TRBV28	TRBJ2-5	TGTGCCAGCAGTTTTTCATCTAGCGGGCAGGAGACCCAGTACTTC	CASSFSSSGQETQYF
.	medium-sized	TRBV6-1	TRBJ2-7	TGTGCCAGCAGTTGGCTGGGGGGAACCTACGAGCAGTACTTC	CASSWLGGTYEQYF
TRBD2	medium-sized	TRBV28	TRBJ2-7	TGTGCCAGCAGTTCAGCCAGCGGGAGTGGCTACGAGCAGTACTTC	CASSSASGSGYEQYF
.	.	TRBV7-8	TRBJ2-5	TGTGCCAGCAGCGCTACTAGGACGAATGAGCAGTACTTC	CASSATRTNEQYF
TRBD2	few	TRBV7-9	TRBJ2-5	TGTGCCAGCGCCCCGGATAGCGGGGGGGGAAACAATGAGCAGTACTTC	CASAPDSGGGNNEQYF
.	few	TRBV7-3	TRBJ2-1	TGTGCCAGCAGCTTAACGTGGGGGAGGGGGTCTGTGGAGCAGTTCTTC	CASSLTWGRGSVEQFF
.	many	TRBV6-1	TRBJ1-4	TGTGCCAGCAGTGTTAGCGCTACAACTAATGAAAAACTGTTTTTT	CASSVSATTNEKLFF
.	.	TRBV7-9	TRBJ2-3	TGTGCCAGCAGCTTAGCGCGACGGGGTAGAAGCACAGATACGCAGTATTTT	CASSLARRGRSTDTQYF
.	few	TRBV28	TRBJ2-3	TGTGCCAGCAGTTTTCCGGGAGATACGCAGTATTTT	CASSFPGDTQYF
.	.	TRBV6-1	TRBJ1-2	TGTGCCAGCAGTGGGACGGGACCACTCTACGACTACACCTTC	CASSGTGPLYDYTF
.	.	TRBV7-3	TRBJ2-5	TGTGCCAGCAGCCCTCTAGGGGGGAGTGCGGAGGGGACCCAGTACTTC	CASSPLGGSAEGTQYF
TRBD2	few	TRBV4-1	TRBJ2-2	TGCGCCAGCAGCCAAGACCCAGCGGGGGGCTCCGGGGGGGAGCTGTTTTTT	CASSQDPAGGSGGELFF
TRBD2	.	TRBV6-2/TRBV6-3	TRBJ2-7	TGTGCCAGCATCCCAAGCGGGAGTATGATTGAGCAGTACTTC	CASIPSGSMIEQYF
TRBD1	.	TRBV2	TRBJ1-2	TGTGCCAGCAGGGGACAGAAGGATGGCTACACCTTC	CASRGQKDGYTF
TRBD1	medium-sized	TRBV13	TRBJ1-2	TGTGCCAGCAGCAAACAGGGGACCGGCTATGGCTACACCTTC	CASSKQGTGYGYTF
.	.	TRBV24-1	TRBJ2-7	TGTGCCACCAGTGACCCCGGAGCGGCTGTCTACGAGCAGTACTTC	CATSDPGAAVYEQYF
TRBD1	few	TRBV11-2	TRBJ2-2	TGTGCCAGCAGCCGACAGGGGAACACCGGGGAGCTGTTTTTT	CASSRQGNTGELFF
.	.	TRBV7-6	TRBJ2-5	TGTGCCAGCAGCCCTAATCCAGGGGAAGAGACCCAGTACTTC	CASSPNPGEETQYF
TRBD1	few	TRBV6-6	TRBJ2-1	TGTGCCAGCAGTTACTTGGGGACAGGAACTAATGAGCAGTTCTTC	CASSYLGTGTNEQFF
TRBD1	.	TRBV11-2	TRBJ2-7	TGTGCCAGCAGCTTCCGCGGTGGACAGGGAAGCACAGATACGCAGTACTTC	CASSFRGGQGSTDTQYF
TRBD2	large	TRBV7-6	TRBJ2-4	TGTGCCAGCAGCTTATCTAGCGGGGGCCTGGGCATTCAGTACTTC	CASSLSSGGLGIQYF
TRBD2	.	TRBV7-6	TRBJ2-5	TGTGCCAGCAGCTTAGTTCCACTAGCGGGAGAGTACTTC	CASSLVPLAGEYF